The 27 T cell receptor beta chains below were found in one sample sequenced in a study of T and B cells in COVID-19 patients. Blood genomic DNA input for TRB amplification was 250-500 ng. TRB rearrangements were amplified by multiplex PCR with BIOMED2 TRB-A/B primers. From the multiplex PCR reads, TCRdb called clonotypes with MiXCR, one entry per CDR3 protein. Altogether under 20,000 distinct CDR3 sequences are present, roughly 29% being singletons, with the ten largest covering approximately 3.1%. Specimen: blood. The receptors originated from a human donor who had recovered from COVID-19.

The chain recombines TRBV7-2 with TRBJ2-3; 15 nucleotides line up with TRBD2. The length of the CDR3 is 15 residues. Germline trimming cut 5 bases from V and 8 bases from J; bases unmatched to any gene: 5. CDR1 is SGHTA and CDR2 is FQGNSA in the germline V gene. The CDR3 DNA sequence: TGTGCCAGCAGCCCGGGACTAGCGGGAGGCGGTACGCAGTATTTT. It yields the protein CASSPGLAGGGTQYF.

The table lists this clonotype with a few counts. The V gene is TRBV12-3 or TRBV12-4, the J gene TRBJ2-2; TRBD1 matches 10 bases. CDR3 length: 15 residues. V lost 6 bases to trimming and J lost 5 bases; unmatched junction nucleotides: 6. CDR3 amino acids: CASSQGTGVTGELFF. CDR3 DNA sequence: TGTGCCAGCAGCCAAGGGACAGGGGTGACCGGGGAGCTGTTTTTT.

By share of the sample, this clonotype is medium-sized. The V gene is TRBV6-1, the J gene TRBJ1-6; 8 bases line up with TRBD1. The CDR3 length is 14 residues. V trimming: 7 bases; J trimming: 11 bases; junction bases outside the gene matches: 10. The germline V gene encodes CDR1 MNHNS and CDR2 SASEGT. The CDR3: CASNPAADRAPLHF. CDR3 DNA: TGTGCCAGCAACCCCGCCGCGGACAGGGCACCCCTCCACTTT.

The chain recombines TRBV20-1 with TRBJ2-7, with D tentatively TRBD2 (5 bases). The CDR3 extends over 14 amino acids. Trimming pared 4 bases from V and 1 base from J, leaving 14 bases between. CDR1 is DFQATT and CDR2 is SNEGSKA in the germline V gene (reference sequence). In nucleotides, the CDR3 is TGCAGTGCTACTCCTAGCTTCATTTCCTACGAGCAGTACTTC. Protein: CSATPSFISYEQYF.

The chain couples TRBV20-1 to TRBJ1-5, with D perhaps matching TRBD1 (5 bases). V lost 5 bases and J lost 9, with 26 bases in between. Germline-derived CDR1 and CDR2 are DFQATT and SNEGSKA (reference sequence). This CDR3 region has 16 residues. Here the CDR3 DNA reads TGCAGTGCTGGGGGTCATAGTCAGGGATCGTCGACGCCCCAGCATTTT. Translated: CSAGGHSQGSSTPQHF.

The CDR3 loop is CASREYRGNGYTF. In DNA, the CDR3 is TGTGCCAGCAGAGAATACAGGGGGAATGGCTACACCTTC. The J gene is TRBJ1-2, the V gene TRBV6-5; TRBD1 agrees at 8 bases. Germline CDR1 is MNHEY and CDR2 is SVGAGI. The junction had 6 bases not matched to a gene; V was cut back by 6 bases and J by 6 bases. The CDR3 has 13 residues.

Within the sample, this clonotype is medium-sized. The V gene is TRBV29-1, the J gene TRBJ1-2; tentatively, D is TRBD1 (5 bases). Germline V CDR1 and CDR2: SQVTM, ANQGSEA. The CDR3 length is 12 residues. V gave up 3 bases and J gave up 4 bases, with 9 bases separating them. The CDR3 here is CSVDGGLYGYTF. The CDR3 coding sequence is TGCAGCGTTGACGGGGGTCTCTATGGCTACACCTTC.

The genes are TRBV6-5 and TRBJ2-1; D is unclear. V was pared by 6 bases and J by 11 bases, with 5 bases between. Looked up from germline, CDR1 is MNHEY and CDR2 is SVGAGI. This CDR3 comprises 9 residues. CDR3 residues: CASRDQQFF. The CDR3 DNA reads as TGTGCCAGCAGGGATCAGCAGTTCTTC.

This clonotype is medium-sized within its sample. The chain joins TRBV19 to TRBJ2-5, with D unresolved. The CDR3 contains 13 residues. The V gene's germline CDR1 is LNHDA and CDR2 SQIVND (reference sequence). V was shortened by 4 bases and J by 0 bases, with 6 bases between the two germline ends. Here the CDR3 DNA reads TGTGCCAGTAGTAACCGATACCAAGAGACCCAGTACTTC. Translation: CASSNRYQETQYF.

This clonotype was counted ten times or more. The chain combines TRBV27 with TRBJ2-7; tentative D call: TRBD2 (6 bases). This CDR3 is 14 amino acids long. V lost 5 bases, J lost 0 bases, and 11 bases lay in between. The germline V gene encodes CDR1 MNHEY and CDR2 SMNVEV (reference sequence). In DNA, the CDR3 is TGTGCCAGCAGTCCGGGAGTGGGCTCCTACGAGCAGTACTTC. Residues: CASSPGVGSYEQYF.

The chain employs TRBV19 and TRBJ2-4, with D possibly matching TRBD1 (5 bases). Trimming pared 5 bases from V and 1 base from J, leaving 18 bases between. This CDR3 comprises 17 residues. In germline, CDR1 is LNHDA, CDR2 SQIVND (reference sequence). DNA of the CDR3: TGTGCCAGTAGTTCAGGGTCCGGGTCTGGGGCCAAAAACATTCAGTACTTC. Translating gives CASSSGSGSGAKNIQYF.

This clonotype is classed as medium-sized. The chain combines TRBV12-3 or TRBV12-4 with TRBJ2-1, with a tentative D call TRBD2 (6 bases). The CDR3 is made up of 14 amino acids. V shed 7 bases and J shed 0 bases, with 10 bases lying between them. The CDR3 nucleotides are TGTGCCAGCACCCAGGGACTCTCCTACAATGAGCAGTTCTTC. It codes for CASTQGLSYNEQFF.

The V and J genes are TRBV6-2 or TRBV6-3 and TRBJ2-3; tentative D call: TRBD1 (5 bases). The CDR3 loop spans 15 amino acids. V was pared by 3 bases and J by 6 bases, with 16 bases between. The germline V gene has CDR1 MNHEY and CDR2 SVGEGT. The CDR3 reads CASSYRQGHRDTQYF. The CDR3 DNA sequence: TGTGCCAGCAGTTATCGTCAGGGTCACCGGGATACGCAGTATTTT.

This clonotype was observed many times. The V and J genes are TRBV19 and TRBJ1-1; D possibly corresponds to TRBD1 (6 bases). This CDR3 comprises 12 residues. V was pared by 5 bases and J by 8 bases, with 12 bases between. Germline loops: CDR1 LNHDA, CDR2 SQIVND (reference sequence). The CDR3 nucleotides read TGTGCCAGTAGTTCATGGACAGACGAAGCTTTCTTT. This encodes CASSSWTDEAFF.

Only a few counts were recorded for this clonotype. This chain links TRBV14 with TRBJ1-2; 7 bases are shared with TRBD1. The CDR3 length is 15 residues. Trimming took 4 bases from V and 8 from J; bases not matched to a gene: 13. Germline assignment: CDR1 SGHDN and CDR2 FVKESK. The CDR3: CASSLAAGQISGYTF. The CDR3 DNA sequence: TGTGCCAGCAGCCTTGCCGCGGGACAGATTTCAGGCTACACCTTC.

V usage is TRBV20-1 and J usage is TRBJ2-1; 14 bases agree with TRBD2. Germline trimming cut 1 base from V and 7 bases from J; bases unmatched to any gene: 9. The CDR3 has 17 residues. Germline V gene sequence: CDR1 DFQATT, CDR2 SNEGSKA (reference sequence). In DNA form, the CDR3 reads TGCAGTGCTAGAGGGGGGACTAGCGGGAGTAGGGGGAATGAGCAGTTCTTC. This translates into CSARGGTSGSRGNEQFF.

V gene TRBV6-2 or TRBV6-3 combines with J gene TRBJ2-4; possible D gene TRBD1, 6 bases. The CDR3 length is 14 residues. Trimming removed 6 bases from V and 4 bases from J, with 13 bases in between. Germline loops: CDR1 MNHEY, CDR2 SVGEGT. CDR3 nucleotide sequence: TGTGCCAGCAGGCAAGCAGGGGAGAAAAACATTCAGTACTTC. Translation gives CASRQAGEKNIQYF.

About this clonotype: Just one base apart from a much larger clone, this may be a read error. This rearrangement joins TRBV12-3 or TRBV12-4 to TRBJ2-5, with 9 bases fitting TRBD2. The CDR3 is 20 amino acids. V dropped 4 bases and J dropped 2; count of bases not matched to a gene: 20. The CDR3: CASSSPSMRGGRRTQETQYF. CDR3 coding DNA: TGTGCCAGCAGTTCGCCGTCTATGCGGGGGGGCCGGAGAACGCAAGAGACCCAGTACTTC.

This clonotype is classed as medium-sized. V gene TRBV29-1 combines with J gene TRBJ2-4, with a possible D match to TRBD1 (5 bases). The germline CDR1 and CDR2 sequences are SQVTM and ANQGSEA. This CDR3 has 14 residues. V gave up 6 bases and J gave up 0 bases, with 12 bases separating them. The chain's CDR3 is CSVRAALAKNIQYF. In nucleotides, the CDR3 is TGCAGCGTCAGGGCGGCCCTAGCCAAAAACATTCAGTACTTC.

V and J are TRBV5-4 and TRBJ1-1; a possible D gene is TRBD1 (5 bases). Germline values: CDR1 SGHNT, CDR2 YYREEE (reference sequence). The V end was cut by 10 bases, the J end by 2 bases, with 15 bases between. CDR3 length: 13 residues. CDR3 amino acids: CAVASGLNTEAFF. The DNA of the CDR3 is TGTGCCGTTGCTTCGGGACTCAACACTGAAGCTTTCTTT.

This clonotype showed up many times. The chain links TRBV12-3 or TRBV12-4 to TRBJ1-1; D is unresolved. The CDR3 has 13 amino acids. V lost 1 base, J lost 11 bases, and 14 bases lay in between. This CDR3 reads CASSLEGPGLAFF. CDR3 nucleotides: TGTGCCAGCAGTTTAGAAGGCCCAGGACTGGCTTTCTTT.

Here the CDR3 DNA reads TGTGCCTGGAGACAGACGAGCTCCTACAATGAGCAGTTCTTC. Protein sequence: CAWRQTSSYNEQFF. The V gene is TRBV30, the J gene TRBJ2-1, with D uncertain. V lost 3 bases and J lost 0, with 9 bases in between. Germline CDR1 is GTSNPN and CDR2 is SVGIG (reference sequence). CDR3 length: 14 residues.

The V gene is TRBV5-1, the J gene TRBJ1-2, with D hard to call. V was clipped by 0 bases and J by 4 bases, with 10 bases between them. Per the germline V gene, CDR1 is SGHRS and CDR2 is YFSETQ. The CDR3 length is 14 residues. The CDR3 sequence is CASSLVDGSYGYTF. The DNA for the CDR3 is TGCGCCAGCAGCTTGGTGGACGGCAGCTATGGCTACACCTTC.

CDR3 protein: CAISDFRGTENEQFF. CDR3 DNA sequence: TGTGCCATCAGTGACTTCCGGGGGACGGAGAATGAGCAGTTCTTC. The V call is TRBV10-3, the J call TRBJ2-1; possibly TRBD2 for D (6 bases). Deletions cut 3 bases from V and 7 bases from J, with 16 bases between. This CDR3 region has 15 residues. Germline V gene lookup returns CDR1 ENHRY and CDR2 SYGVKD.

By share, this clonotype counts as medium-sized. The chain carries TRBV7-6 and TRBJ2-2, with 14 bases that match TRBD2. Germline V lookup: CDR1 SGHVS, CDR2 FNYEAQ. CDR3 length equals 17 residues. With 7 bases clipped from V and 6 bases from J, the junction kept 10 bases outside the gene matches. CDR3 sequence (DNA): TGTGCCAGCACCTCGAGACTAGCGGGGGGGCCATCCGGGGAGCTGTTTTTT. It encodes CASTSRLAGGPSGELFF.

By proportion, this clonotype is medium-sized. V is TRBV6-5 and J is TRBJ1-5; TRBD1 might be the D (6 bases). Trimming removed 8 bases from V and 5 bases from J, with 16 bases in between. The CDR3 spans 14 residues. CDR1 and CDR2 (germline): MNHEY, SVGAGI. DNA for the CDR3: TGTGCCAGCCGACAGCAGGGGATTCATCAGCCCCAGCATTTT. The encoded protein is CASRQQGIHQPQHF.

This clonotype is classed as medium-sized. This chain joins TRBV27 and TRBJ2-7; maybe TRBD1 (6 bases). Germline V gene data show CDR1 as MNHEY and CDR2 as SMNVEV (reference sequence). This CDR3 comprises 14 residues. V gave up 5 bases and J gave up 0 bases, with 11 bases separating them. The CDR3 is CASSTGLSSYEQYF. DNA of the CDR3: TGTGCCAGCAGTACAGGGCTTAGCTCCTACGAGCAGTACTTC.